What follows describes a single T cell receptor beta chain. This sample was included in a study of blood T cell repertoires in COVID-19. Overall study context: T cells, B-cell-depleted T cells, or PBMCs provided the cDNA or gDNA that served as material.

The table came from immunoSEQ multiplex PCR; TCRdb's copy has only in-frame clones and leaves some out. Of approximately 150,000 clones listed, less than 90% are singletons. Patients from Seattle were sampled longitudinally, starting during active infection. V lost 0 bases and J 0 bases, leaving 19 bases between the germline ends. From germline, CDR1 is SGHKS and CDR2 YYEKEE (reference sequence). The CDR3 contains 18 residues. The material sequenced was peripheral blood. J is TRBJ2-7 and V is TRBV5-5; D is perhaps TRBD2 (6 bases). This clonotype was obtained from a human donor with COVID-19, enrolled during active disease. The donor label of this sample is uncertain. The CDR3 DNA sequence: TGTGCCAGCAGCTTGGCCTATTCCGTAGCGGAGCCCTCCTACGAGCAGTACTTC. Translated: CASSLAYSVAEPSYEQYF.